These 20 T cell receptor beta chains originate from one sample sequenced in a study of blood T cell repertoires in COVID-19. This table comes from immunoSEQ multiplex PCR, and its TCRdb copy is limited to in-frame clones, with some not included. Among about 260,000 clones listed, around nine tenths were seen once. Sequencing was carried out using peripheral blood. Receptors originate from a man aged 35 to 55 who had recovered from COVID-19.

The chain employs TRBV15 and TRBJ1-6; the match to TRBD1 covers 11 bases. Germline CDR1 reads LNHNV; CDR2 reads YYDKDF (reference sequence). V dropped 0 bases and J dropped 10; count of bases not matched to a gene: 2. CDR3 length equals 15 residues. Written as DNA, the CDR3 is TGTGCCACCAGCAGAGAAGGGACAGGGGGATCACCCCTCCACTTT. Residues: CATSREGTGGSPLHF.

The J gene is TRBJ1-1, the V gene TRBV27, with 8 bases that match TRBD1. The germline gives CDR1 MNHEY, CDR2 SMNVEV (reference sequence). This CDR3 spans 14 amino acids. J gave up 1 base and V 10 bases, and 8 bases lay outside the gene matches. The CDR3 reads CAKKQGEENTEAFF. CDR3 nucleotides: TGTGCCAAGAAACAGGGGGAGGAGAACACTGAAGCTTTCTTT.

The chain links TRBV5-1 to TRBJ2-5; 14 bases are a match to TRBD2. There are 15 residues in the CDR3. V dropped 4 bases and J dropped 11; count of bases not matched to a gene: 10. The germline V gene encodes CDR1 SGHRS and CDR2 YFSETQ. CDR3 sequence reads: CASSHPGTSGRVQYF. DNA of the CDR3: TGCGCCAGCAGCCACCCCGGGACTAGCGGGAGAGTTCAGTACTTC.

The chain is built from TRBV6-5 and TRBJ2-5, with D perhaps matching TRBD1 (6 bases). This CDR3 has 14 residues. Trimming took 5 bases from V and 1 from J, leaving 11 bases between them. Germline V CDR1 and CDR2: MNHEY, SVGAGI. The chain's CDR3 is CASSPRTVQETQYF. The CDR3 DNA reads TGTGCCAGCAGTCCCCGGACAGTCCAAGAGACCCAGTACTTC.

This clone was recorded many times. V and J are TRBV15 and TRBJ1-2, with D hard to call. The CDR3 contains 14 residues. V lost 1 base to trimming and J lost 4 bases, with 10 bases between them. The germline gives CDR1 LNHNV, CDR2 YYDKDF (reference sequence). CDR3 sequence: CATSRVGRAYGYTF. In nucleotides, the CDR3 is TGTGCCACCAGCAGAGTAGGGCGGGCCTATGGCTACACCTTC.

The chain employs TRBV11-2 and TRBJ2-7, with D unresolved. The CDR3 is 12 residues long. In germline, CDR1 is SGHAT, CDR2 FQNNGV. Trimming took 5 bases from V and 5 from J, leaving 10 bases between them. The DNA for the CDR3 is TGTGCCAGCAGCGTTTTTCGGGACGAGCAGTACTTC. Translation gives CASSVFRDEQYF.

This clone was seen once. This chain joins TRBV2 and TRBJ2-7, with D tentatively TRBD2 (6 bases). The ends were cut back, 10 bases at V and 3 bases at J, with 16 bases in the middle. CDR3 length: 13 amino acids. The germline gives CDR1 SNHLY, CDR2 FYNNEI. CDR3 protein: CAISGTVSYEQYF. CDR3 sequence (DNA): TGTGCCATCTCGGGGACTGTAAGCTACGAGCAGTACTTC.

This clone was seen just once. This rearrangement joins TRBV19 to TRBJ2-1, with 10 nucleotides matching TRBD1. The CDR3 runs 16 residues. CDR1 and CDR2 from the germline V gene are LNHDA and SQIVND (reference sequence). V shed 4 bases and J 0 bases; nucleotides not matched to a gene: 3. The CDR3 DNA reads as TGTGCCAGTAGTAGCCGGACAGGGGGCTCCTACAATGAGCAGTTCTTC. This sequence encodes CASSSRTGGSYNEQFF.

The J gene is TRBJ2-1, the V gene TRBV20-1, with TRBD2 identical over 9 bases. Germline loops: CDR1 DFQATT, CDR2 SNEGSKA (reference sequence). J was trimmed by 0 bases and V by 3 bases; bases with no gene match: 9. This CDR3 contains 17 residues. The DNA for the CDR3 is TGCAGTGCTAGTCCCCCGACTAGCGGCAGCTCCTACAATGAGCAGTTCTTC. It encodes CSASPPTSGSSYNEQFF.

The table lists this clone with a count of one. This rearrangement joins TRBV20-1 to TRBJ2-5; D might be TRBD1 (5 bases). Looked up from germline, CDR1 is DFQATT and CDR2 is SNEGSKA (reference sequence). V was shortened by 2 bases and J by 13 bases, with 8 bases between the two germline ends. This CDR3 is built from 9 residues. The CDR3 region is CSARPDRYF. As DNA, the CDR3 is TGCAGTGCTAGACCCGACAGGTACTTC.

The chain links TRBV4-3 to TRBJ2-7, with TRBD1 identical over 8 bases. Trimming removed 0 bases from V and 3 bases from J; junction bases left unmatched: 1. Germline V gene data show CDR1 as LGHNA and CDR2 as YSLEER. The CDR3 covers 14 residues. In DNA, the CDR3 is TGCGCCAGCAGCCAAGAGGGGACAGGCTACGAGCAGTACTTC. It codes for CASSQEGTGYEQYF.

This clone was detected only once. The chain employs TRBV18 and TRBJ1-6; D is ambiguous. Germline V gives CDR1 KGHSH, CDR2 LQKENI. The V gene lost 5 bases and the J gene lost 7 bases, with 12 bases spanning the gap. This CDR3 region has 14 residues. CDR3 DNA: TGTGCCAGCTCAGTAACGGGGTTCAATTCACCCCTCCACTTT. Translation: CASSVTGFNSPLHF.

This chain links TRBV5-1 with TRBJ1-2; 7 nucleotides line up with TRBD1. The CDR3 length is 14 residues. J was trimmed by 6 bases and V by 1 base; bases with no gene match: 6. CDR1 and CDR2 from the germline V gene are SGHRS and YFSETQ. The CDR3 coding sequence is TGCGCCAGCAGCTTGAGGGGGCGCGGGGATGGCTACACCTTC. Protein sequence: CASSLRGRGDGYTF. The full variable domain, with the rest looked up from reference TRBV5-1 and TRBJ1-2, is KAGVTQTPRYLIKTRGQQVTLSCSPISGHRSVSWYQQTPGQGLQFLFEYFSETQRNKGNFPGRFSGRQFSNSRSEMNVSTLELGDSALYLCASSLRGRGDGYTFGSGTRLTVV.

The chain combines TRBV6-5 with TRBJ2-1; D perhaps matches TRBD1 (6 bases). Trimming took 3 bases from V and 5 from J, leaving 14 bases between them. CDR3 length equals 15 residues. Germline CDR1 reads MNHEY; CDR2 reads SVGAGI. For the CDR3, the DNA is TGTGCCAGCAGTTATTGGCCCCAGGGGCACAATGAGCAGTTCTTC. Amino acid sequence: CASSYWPQGHNEQFF.

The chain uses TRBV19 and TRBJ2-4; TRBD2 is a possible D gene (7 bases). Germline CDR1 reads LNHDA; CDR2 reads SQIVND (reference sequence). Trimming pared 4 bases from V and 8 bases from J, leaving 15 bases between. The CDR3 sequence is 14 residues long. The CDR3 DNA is TGTGCCAGTAGTAGGGGACTAAAGGGGGACATTCAGTACTTC. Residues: CASSRGLKGDIQYF.

CDR3 coding DNA: TGTGCCAGCAGCCCGACTAGCGGGGGGCGGGGGAGCACAGATACGCAGTATTTT. This translates into CASSPTSGGRGSTDTQYF. The chain has TRBV7-7 and TRBJ2-3; 13 bases align to TRBD2. This CDR3 spans 18 amino acids. V lost 5 bases to trimming and J lost 0 bases; unmatched junction nucleotides: 8. The germline gives CDR1 SSHAT, CDR2 FNYEAQ (reference sequence).

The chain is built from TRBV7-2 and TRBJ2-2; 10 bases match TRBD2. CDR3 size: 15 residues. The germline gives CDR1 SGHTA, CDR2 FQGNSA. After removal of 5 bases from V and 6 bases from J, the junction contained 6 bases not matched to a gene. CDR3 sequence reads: CASSLSGGAPGELFF. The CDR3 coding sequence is TGTGCCAGCAGCCTAAGCGGGGGGGCCCCCGGGGAGCTGTTTTTT.

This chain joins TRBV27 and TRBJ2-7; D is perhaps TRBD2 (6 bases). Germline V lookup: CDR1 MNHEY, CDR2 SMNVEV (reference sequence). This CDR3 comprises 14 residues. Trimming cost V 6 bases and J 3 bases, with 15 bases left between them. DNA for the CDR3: TGTGCCAGCAGGCCTGGAGTGGGAGGCTACGAGCAGTACTTC. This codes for CASRPGVGGYEQYF.

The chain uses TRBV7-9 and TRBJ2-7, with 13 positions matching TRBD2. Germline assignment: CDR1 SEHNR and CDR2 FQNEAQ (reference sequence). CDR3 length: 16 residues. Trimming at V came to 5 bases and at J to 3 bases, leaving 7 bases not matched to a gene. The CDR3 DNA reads TGTGCCAGCAGCCCAACTAGCGGGAGGGGGATCTACGAGCAGTACTTC. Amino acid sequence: CASSPTSGRGIYEQYF.

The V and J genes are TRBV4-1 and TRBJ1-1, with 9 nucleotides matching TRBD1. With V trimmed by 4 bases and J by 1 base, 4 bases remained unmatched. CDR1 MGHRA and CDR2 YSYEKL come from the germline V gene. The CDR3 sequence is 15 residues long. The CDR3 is CASSRLQGANTEAFF. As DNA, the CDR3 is TGCGCCAGCAGCCGCCTACAGGGGGCGAACACTGAAGCTTTCTTT.